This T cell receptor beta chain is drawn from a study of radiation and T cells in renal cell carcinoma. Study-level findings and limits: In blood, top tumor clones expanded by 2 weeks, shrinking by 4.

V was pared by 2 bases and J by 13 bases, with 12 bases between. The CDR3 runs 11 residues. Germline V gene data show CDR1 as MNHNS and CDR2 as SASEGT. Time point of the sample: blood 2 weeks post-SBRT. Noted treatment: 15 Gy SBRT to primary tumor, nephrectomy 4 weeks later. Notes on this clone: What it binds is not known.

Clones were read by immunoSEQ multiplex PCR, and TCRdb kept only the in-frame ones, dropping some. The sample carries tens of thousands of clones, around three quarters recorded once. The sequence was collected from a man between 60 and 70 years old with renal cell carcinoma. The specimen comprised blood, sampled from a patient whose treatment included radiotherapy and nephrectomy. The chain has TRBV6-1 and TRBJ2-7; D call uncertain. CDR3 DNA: TGTGCCAGCAGTGAACTTAGGCTCAGTTACTTC. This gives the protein CASSELRLSYF.